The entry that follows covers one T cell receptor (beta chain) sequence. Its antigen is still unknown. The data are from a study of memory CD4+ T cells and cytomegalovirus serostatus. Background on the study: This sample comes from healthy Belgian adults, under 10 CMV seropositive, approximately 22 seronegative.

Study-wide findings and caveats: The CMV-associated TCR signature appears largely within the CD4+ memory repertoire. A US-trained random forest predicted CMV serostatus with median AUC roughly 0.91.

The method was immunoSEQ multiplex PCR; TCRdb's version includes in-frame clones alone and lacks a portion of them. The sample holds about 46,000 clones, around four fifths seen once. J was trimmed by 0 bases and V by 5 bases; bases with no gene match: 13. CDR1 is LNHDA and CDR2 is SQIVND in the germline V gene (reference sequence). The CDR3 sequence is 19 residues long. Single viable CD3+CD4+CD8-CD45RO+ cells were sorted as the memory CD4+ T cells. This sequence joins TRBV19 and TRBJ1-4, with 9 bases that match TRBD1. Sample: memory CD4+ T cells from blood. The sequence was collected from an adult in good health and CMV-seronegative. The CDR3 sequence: CASSLHPRQGDPTNEKLFF. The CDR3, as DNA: TGTGCCAGTAGTTTACACCCGCGACAGGGGGATCCAACTAATGAAAAACTGTTTTTT.